What follows describes a single T cell receptor (beta chain). Its antigen is as yet unknown. One junction end does not reproduce the germline sequence, and a read error may be involved. The data were obtained in a study of cytomegalovirus exposure and HLA in healthy donors. Study outcomes and limitations: Overall, approximately 150 TCR beta chains were annotated as cytomegalovirus-associated.

The PCR employed 60 Vbeta primers together with 13 Jbeta primers. Sequencing used immunoSEQ multiplex PCR; TCRdb keeps in-frame clones, though not all of them. The data show approximately 160,000 clones, around 80% seen once. The clonotype originates from a woman between 50 and 59 years old in good health and CMV-seropositive. Sequenced sample: PBMCs.

In DNA, the CDR3 is TGCGCCAGCAGCTTGGGGAGAACAACTAATGGAAAACTGTTTTTT. It yields the protein CASSLGRTTNGKLFF. The rearrangement links TRBV5-1 to TRBJ1-4; the D is unclear. CDR3 length: 15 amino acids. Germline loops: CDR1 SGHRS, CDR2 YFSETQ.